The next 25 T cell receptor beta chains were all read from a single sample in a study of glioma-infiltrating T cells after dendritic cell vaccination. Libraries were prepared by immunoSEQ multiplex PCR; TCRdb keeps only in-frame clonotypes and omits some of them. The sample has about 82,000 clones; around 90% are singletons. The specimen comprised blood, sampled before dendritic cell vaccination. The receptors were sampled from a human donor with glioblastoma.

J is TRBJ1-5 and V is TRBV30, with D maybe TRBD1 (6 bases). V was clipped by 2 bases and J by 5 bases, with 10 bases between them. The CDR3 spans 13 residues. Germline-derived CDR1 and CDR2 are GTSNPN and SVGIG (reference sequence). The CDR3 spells CAWSPSGDQPQHF. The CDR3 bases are TGTGCCTGGAGTCCCTCAGGGGATCAGCCCCAGCATTTT.

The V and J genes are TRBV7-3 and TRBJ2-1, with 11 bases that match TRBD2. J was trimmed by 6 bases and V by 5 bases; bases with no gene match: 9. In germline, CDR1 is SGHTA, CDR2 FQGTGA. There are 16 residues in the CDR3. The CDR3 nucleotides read TGTGCCAGCAGCGGCTCCGGGACTAGCGGCTCCAATGAGCAGTTCTTC. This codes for CASSGSGTSGSNEQFF.

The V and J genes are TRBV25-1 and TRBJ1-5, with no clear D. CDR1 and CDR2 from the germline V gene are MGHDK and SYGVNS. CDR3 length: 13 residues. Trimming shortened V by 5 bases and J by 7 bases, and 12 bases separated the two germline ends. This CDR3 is CASSRRSGQPQHF. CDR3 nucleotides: TGTGCCAGCAGTCGGCGGAGCGGGCAGCCCCAGCATTTT.

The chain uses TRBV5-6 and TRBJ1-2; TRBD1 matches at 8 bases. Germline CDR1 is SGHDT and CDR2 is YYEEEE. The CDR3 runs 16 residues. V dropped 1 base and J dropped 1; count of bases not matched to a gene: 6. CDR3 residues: CASSLFSRGLNYGYTF. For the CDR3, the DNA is TGTGCCAGCAGCTTGTTTTCCAGGGGGCTTAACTATGGCTACACCTTC.

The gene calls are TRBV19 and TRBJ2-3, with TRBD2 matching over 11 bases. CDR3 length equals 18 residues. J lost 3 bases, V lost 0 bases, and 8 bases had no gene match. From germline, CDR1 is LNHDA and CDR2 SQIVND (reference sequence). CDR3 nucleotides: TGTGCCAGTAGTATAGATGGGACTAGCGGTTCTTATACAGATACGCAGTATTTT. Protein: CASSIDGTSGSYTDTQYF.

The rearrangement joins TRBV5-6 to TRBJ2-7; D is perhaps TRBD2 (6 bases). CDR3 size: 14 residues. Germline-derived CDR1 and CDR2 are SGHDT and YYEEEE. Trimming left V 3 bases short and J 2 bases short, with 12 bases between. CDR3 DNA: TGTGCCAGCAGCTCCTGGGACTTCACCTACGAGCAGTACTTC. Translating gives CASSSWDFTYEQYF.

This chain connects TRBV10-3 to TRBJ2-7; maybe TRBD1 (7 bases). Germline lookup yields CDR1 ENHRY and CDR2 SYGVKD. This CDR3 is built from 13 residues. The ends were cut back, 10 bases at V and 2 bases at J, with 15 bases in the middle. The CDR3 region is CATSQGGPYEQYF. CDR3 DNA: TGTGCCACCAGCCAGGGGGGTCCCTACGAGCAGTACTTC.

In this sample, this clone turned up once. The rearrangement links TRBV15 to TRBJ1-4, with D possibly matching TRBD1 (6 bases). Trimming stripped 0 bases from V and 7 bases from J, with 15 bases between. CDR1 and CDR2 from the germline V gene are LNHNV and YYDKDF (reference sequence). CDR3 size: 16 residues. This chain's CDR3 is CATSRDRQGWGEKLFF. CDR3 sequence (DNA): TGTGCCACCAGCAGAGATCGGCAGGGGTGGGGTGAAAAACTGTTTTTT.

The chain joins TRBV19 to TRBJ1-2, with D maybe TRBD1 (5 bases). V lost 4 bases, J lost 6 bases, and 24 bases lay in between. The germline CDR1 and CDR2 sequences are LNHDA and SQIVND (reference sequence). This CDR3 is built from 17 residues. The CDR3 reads CASSTWGGRGEKDGYTF. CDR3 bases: TGTGCCAGTAGTACCTGGGGGGGACGTGGGGAAAAGGATGGCTACACCTTC.

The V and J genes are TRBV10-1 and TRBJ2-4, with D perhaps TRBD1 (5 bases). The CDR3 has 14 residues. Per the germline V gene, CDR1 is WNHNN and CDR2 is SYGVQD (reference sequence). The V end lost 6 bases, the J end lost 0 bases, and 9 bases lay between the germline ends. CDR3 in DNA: TGCGCCAGCAGCGTTACAGGAGCCAAAAACATTCAGTACTTC. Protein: CASSVTGAKNIQYF.

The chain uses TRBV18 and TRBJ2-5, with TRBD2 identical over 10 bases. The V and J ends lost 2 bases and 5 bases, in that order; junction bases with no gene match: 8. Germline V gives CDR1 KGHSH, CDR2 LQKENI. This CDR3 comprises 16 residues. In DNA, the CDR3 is TGTGCCAGCTCACCAGAAGCGGGAGGGCTTTGGGAGACCCAGTACTTC. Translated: CASSPEAGGLWETQYF.

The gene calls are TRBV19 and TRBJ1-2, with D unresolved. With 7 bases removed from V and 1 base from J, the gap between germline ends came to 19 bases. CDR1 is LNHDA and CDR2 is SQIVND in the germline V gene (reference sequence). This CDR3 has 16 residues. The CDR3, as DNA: TGTGCCAGTACTGCGCAGTTGAGACGGGGTAACTATGGCTACACCTTC. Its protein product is CASTAQLRRGNYGYTF.

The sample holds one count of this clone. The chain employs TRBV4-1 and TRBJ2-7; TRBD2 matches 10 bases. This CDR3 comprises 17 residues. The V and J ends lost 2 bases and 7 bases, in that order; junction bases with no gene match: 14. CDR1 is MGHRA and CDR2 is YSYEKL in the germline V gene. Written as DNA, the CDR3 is TGCGCCAGCAGCCAACTCGAGACCAGCGGGGGGGCGGGTGAGCAGTACTTC. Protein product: CASSQLETSGGAGEQYF.

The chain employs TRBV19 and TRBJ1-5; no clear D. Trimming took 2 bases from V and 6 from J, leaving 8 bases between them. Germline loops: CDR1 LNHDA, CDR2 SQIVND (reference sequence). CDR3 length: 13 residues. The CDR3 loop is CASSIIGGQPQHF. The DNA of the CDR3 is TGTGCCAGTAGTATAATCGGAGGTCAGCCCCAGCATTTT.

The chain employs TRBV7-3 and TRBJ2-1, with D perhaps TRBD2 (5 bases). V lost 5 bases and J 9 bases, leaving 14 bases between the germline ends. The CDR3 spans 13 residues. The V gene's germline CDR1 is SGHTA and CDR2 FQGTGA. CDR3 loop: CASSTMTAGEQFF. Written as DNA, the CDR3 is TGTGCCAGCAGCACAATGACGGCGGGTGAGCAGTTCTTC.

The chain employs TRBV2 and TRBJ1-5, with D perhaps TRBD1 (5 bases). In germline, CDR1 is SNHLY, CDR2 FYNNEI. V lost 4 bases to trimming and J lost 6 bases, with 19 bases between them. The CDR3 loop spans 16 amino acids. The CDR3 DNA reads TGTGCCAGCAGTGTGGGACTCCTGGATGGCGGTCAGCCCCAGCATTTT. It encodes CASSVGLLDGGQPQHF.

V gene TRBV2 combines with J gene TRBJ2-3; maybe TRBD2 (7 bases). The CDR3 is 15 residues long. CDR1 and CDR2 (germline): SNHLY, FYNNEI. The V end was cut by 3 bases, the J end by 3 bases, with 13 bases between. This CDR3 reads CASSEWGGRTDTQYF. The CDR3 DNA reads TGTGCCAGCAGTGAGTGGGGGGGGCGAACAGATACGCAGTATTTT.

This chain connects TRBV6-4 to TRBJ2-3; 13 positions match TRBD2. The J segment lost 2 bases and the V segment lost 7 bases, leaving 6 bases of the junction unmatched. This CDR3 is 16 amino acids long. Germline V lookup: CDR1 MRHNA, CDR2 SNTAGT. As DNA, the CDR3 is TGTGCCAGCACCGGGACTAGCGGGATTGACACAGATACGCAGTATTTT. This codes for CASTGTSGIDTDTQYF.

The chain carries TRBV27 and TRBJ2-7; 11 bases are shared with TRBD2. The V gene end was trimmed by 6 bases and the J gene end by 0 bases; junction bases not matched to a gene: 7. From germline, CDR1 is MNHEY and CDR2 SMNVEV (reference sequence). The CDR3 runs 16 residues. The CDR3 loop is CASRGWLAGGSYEQYF. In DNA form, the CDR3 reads TGTGCCAGCAGAGGATGGCTAGCGGGGGGCTCCTACGAGCAGTACTTC.

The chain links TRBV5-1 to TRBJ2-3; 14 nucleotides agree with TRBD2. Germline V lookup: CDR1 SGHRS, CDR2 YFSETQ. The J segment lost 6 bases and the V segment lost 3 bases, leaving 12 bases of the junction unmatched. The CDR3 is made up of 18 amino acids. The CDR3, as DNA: TGCGCCAGCAGCTCCGGACTAGCGGGAGGCCCCCCCTGGGATACGCAGTATTTT. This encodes CASSSGLAGGPPWDTQYF.

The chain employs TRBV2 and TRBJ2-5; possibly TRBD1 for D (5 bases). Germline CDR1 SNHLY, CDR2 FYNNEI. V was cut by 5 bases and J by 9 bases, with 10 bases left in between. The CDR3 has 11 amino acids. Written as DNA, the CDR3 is TGTGCCAGCAGTTCAGGGTCGGCCCAGTACTTC. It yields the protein CASSSGSAQYF. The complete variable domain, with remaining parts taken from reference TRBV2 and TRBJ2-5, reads EPEVTQTPSHQVTQMGQEVILRCVPISNHLYFYWYRQILGQKVEFLVSFYNNEISEKSEIFDDQFSVERPDGSNFTLKIRSTKLEDSAMYFCASSSGSAQYFGPGTRLLVL.

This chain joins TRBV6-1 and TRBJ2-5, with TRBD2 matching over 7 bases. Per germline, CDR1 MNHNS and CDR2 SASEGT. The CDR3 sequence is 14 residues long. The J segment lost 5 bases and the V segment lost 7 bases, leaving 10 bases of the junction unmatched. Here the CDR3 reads CASTLRGVRETQYF. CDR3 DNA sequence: TGTGCCAGCACCCTCCGGGGGGTCAGGGAGACCCAGTACTTC.

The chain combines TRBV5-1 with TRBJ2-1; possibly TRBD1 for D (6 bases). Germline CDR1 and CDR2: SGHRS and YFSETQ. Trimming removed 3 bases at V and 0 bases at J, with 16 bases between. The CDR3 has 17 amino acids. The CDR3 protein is CASSSSGDGSSYNEQFF. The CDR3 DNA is TGCGCCAGCAGCTCCTCAGGGGACGGCAGCTCCTACAATGAGCAGTTCTTC. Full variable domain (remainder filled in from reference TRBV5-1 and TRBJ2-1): KAGVTQTPRYLIKTRGQQVTLSCSPISGHRSVSWYQQTPGQGLQFLFEYFSETQRNKGNFPGRFSGRQFSNSRSEMNVSTLELGDSALYLCASSSSGDGSSYNEQFFGPGTRLTVL.

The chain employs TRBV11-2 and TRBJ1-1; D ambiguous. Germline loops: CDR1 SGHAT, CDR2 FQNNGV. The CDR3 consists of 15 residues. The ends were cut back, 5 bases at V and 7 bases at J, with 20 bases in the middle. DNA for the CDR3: TGTGCCAGCAGCCTTCGACCGGGAGTAAGAGGTGAAGCTTTCTTT. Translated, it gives CASSLRPGVRGEAFF.

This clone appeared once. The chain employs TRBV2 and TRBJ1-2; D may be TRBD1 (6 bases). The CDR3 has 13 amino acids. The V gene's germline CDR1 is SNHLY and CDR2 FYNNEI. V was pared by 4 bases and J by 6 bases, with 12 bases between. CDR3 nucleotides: TGTGCCAGCAGTGGACAGGCCCTCGATGGCTACACCTTC. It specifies CASSGQALDGYTF.